Below, one T cell receptor (beta chain) is given with its context. These data belong to a study of blood T cell repertoires in COVID-19. The wider study: Samples of COVID-19 (acute and convalescent) were obtained from the United States, Italy and Spain.

Germline trimming cut 5 bases from V and 2 bases from J; bases unmatched to any gene: 7. CDR1 and CDR2 (germline): SGHTA, FQGNSA. CDR3 length: 16 residues. TCRdb's copy holds only in-frame clones and misses some; the assay was immunoSEQ multiplex PCR. The sample contains some 250,000 clones, roughly 87% of which appear only once. The receptor comes from a woman between 25 and 40 years old with acute or convalescent COVID-19. Material for sequencing was peripheral blood. The V call is TRBV7-2, the J call TRBJ2-1; 9 bases fit TRBD2. CDR3 residues: CASSTRLAVTYNEQFF. The CDR3, as DNA: TGTGCCAGCAGCACACGACTAGCGGTAACCTACAATGAGCAGTTCTTC.